This T cell receptor (beta chain) is drawn from a study of T-cell reconstitution after alpha-beta-depleted transplantation in children. Broader study findings: T-cell numbers and diversity one year post-transplant derived largely from freshly generated T cells. High day-60 TCRbeta diversity in some patients came from surviving recipient T cells and thymic progenitors. Approximately two months post-transplant, alpha-beta T cells reportedly originated from several hundred expanded graft clones.

This clonotype is a singleton in its sample. Its antigen is as yet unknown. Unique molecular identifiers featured in how the TCRbeta library was prepared. TCRdb re-derived calls from the PCR reads in MiXCR, one entry per CDR3 protein. The sample consists of about 580,000 distinct CDR3 sequences, 20% to 25% of them appearing once. The V gene's germline CDR1 is MNHNS and CDR2 SASEGT. There are 15 residues in the CDR3. Deletions cut 5 bases from V and 9 bases from J, with 20 bases between. The source is a boy younger than two who had a stem cell transplant for acute myeloid leukemia, so the T cells may come from the graft donor. The sample here was PBMCs, mostly from graft donor cells, taken 360 days after TCRalphabeta/CD19-depleted stem cell transplant. This chain uses TRBV6-1 with TRBJ2-1; TRBD1 might be the D (6 bases). Here the CDR3 DNA reads TGTGCCAGCAGTCGAGGGGGTCCTGCGACGGTTGAGCAGTTCTTC. This encodes CASSRGGPATVEQFF.